One and the same sample provided the 2 T cell receptor beta chains below, sequenced in a study of CD8 T cells in Susac syndrome. An amount of RNA that ranged from roughly 0.5 to 1 ug was reverse transcribed with random hexamers. TCRdb fed the immunoSEQ multiplex PCR reads into MiXCR, producing one record per CDR3 protein. The table shows 200,000 to 250,000 distinct CDR3 sequences, with 85% to 95% occurring only once. The material sequenced was CD4+ T cells from PBMCs. These receptors all stem from a human donor with multiple sclerosis.

This sequence joins TRBV20-1 and TRBJ1-2; 7 bases align to TRBD1. Per the germline V gene, CDR1 is DFQATT and CDR2 is SNEGSKA (reference sequence). The V and J ends lost 3 bases and 3 bases, in that order; junction bases with no gene match: 4. The CDR3 is made up of 13 amino acids. CDR3: CSARDGTDYGYTF. For the CDR3, the DNA is TGCAGTGCTAGGGACGGGACAGACTATGGCTACACCTTC.

The CDR3 spells CASSLRGRNTEAFF. CDR3 DNA: TGTGCCAGCAGTTTACGCGGACGCAACACTGAAGCTTTCTTT. The chain links TRBV27 to TRBJ1-1; D unclear. The germline V gene encodes CDR1 MNHEY and CDR2 SMNVEV (reference sequence). This CDR3 contains 14 residues. V was cut by 2 bases and J by 2 bases, with 9 bases left in between.